These T cell receptor beta chains were read from a single sample in a study of identical twins. TCRdb processed the 5' RACE reads anew with MiXCR; each CDR3 protein has one entry. This table has about 240,000 distinct CDR3 sequences, approximately 10% appearing once. The sequencing input was memory T cells sorted from blood. These receptors came from a man aged 45 to 65 in good health. The CDR3 runs from the conserved cysteine through the conserved F or W. A D gene is named only where the DNA matches it firmly. Size tells how often a clone was seen (once, few, many) or the class of an expanded clone, and some rows leave it out.

TRBV29-1	TRBJ2-3	TRBD2	many	TGCAGCGTTGAAGAAGCTACTAGCGGGAGCACAGATACGCAGTATTTT	CSVEEATSGSTDTQYF
TRBV20-1	TRBJ1-5	.	.	TGCAGTGCTAGTTTCTTGCAGGGAATGTCCAATCAGCCCCAGCATTTT	CSASFLQGMSNQPQHF
TRBV7-8	TRBJ1-5	TRBD1	many	TGTGCCAGCAGCCCGAGGACAGGGGGTAGCAATCAGCCCCAGCATTTT	CASSPRTGGSNQPQHF
TRBV6-2/TRBV6-3	TRBJ1-5	.	many	TGTGCCAGCAGTTACGGCAGGGCCGCCAGGCCCCAGCATTTT	CASSYGRAARPQHF
TRBV2	TRBJ1-1	.	.	TGTGCCAGCAGTGAAGTACCCGGGGTGAACACTGAAGCTTTCTTT	CASSEVPGVNTEAFF
TRBV20-1	TRBJ2-5	.	.	TGCAGTGCTAGGGGGGCCCAAGAGACCCAGTACTTC	CSARGAQETQYF
TRBV11-2	TRBJ2-2	.	.	TGTGCCAGCAGCCCAAGCACCGGGGAGCTGTTTTTT	CASSPSTGELFF
TRBV4-2	TRBJ2-1	.	many	TGTGCCAGCAGCCAAGTCGCTGACCTCTCCTACAATGAGCAGTTCTTC	CASSQVADLSYNEQFF
TRBV19	TRBJ2-7	TRBD1	many	TGTGCCAGTAGTATCCGGGACAGGTTTTACGAGCAGTACTTC	CASSIRDRFYEQYF
TRBV5-1	TRBJ2-7	.	many	TGCGCCAGCAGCATCGGACGGGGGCCCCCCTACGAGCAGTACTTC	CASSIGRGPPYEQYF
TRBV6-1	TRBJ2-1	.	few	TGTGCCAGCTCCCCGCGACAGGTTGGCAATGAGCAGTTCTTC	CASSPRQVGNEQFF
TRBV15	TRBJ2-3	.	many	TGTGCCACCAGCAGAGATAGGCCAGATACGCAGTATTTT	CATSRDRPDTQYF
TRBV7-2	TRBJ2-5	.	many	TGTGCCAGCAGTTCCGGACCTATGGGGACCCAGTACTTC	CASSSGPMGTQYF
TRBV6-2/TRBV6-3	TRBJ1-1	TRBD1	many	TGTGCCAGCAGTTACACGACAGGGTACACTGAAGCTTTCTTT	CASSYTTGYTEAFF
TRBV11-3	TRBJ1-1	.	few	TGTGCCAGCAGACTTAGGGGTACCGGAAACACTGAAGCTTGCTTT	CASRLRGTGNTEACF
TRBV6-2/TRBV6-3	TRBJ2-7	.	few	TGTGCCAGCAGCCTCGAGCGGAATTACGAGCAGTACTTC	CASSLERNYEQYF